The TCR beta chain described here comes from a study of OX40 agonist ivuxolimab in advanced cancers. Overall study context: The eligibility criteria allowed prior anti-PD-1, anti-PD-L1 or anti-CTLA-4 therapy, and 40% had some.

Broader study findings: In CD8+ T cells, expanded clones were on average more numerous than in CD4+.

The assay was immunoSEQ multiplex PCR, and TCRdb's table has in-frame clones only and misses some. The sample holds around 15,000 clones, 80% to 90% seen once. This CDR3 comprises 11 residues. Between the trimmed V and J ends, which lost 5 bases and 3 bases, there was a span of 5 bases. In germline, CDR1 is MDHEN, CDR2 SYDVKM. This clone has only one observation. Its antigen remains unidentified. Other DNA sequences in the same sample also yield this CDR3. The input for sequencing was CD4+ or CD8+ T cells sorted from blood, taken in a trial of the OX40 agonist ivuxolimab. The clonotype originates from an adult with an advanced solid tumor such as melanoma, head and neck, liver or kidney cancer. This rearrangement joins TRBV28 to TRBJ2-7; D not resolved. CDR3 coding DNA: TGTGCCAGCAGTACCTACTACGAGCAGTACTTC. Protein sequence: CASSTYYEQYF. Variable domain in full (rest from reference TRBV28 and TRBJ2-7): DVKVTQSSRYLVKRTGEKVFLECVQDMDHENMFWYRQDPGLGLRLIYFSYDVKMKEKGDIPEGYSVSREKKERFSLILESASTNQTSMYLCASSTYYEQYFGPGTRLTVT.